This T cell receptor beta chain comes out of a study of T cell responses to AZD1222 COVID-19 vaccine. Study-wide results and caveats: An increase in Spike-specific TCR breadth and depth was observed after two AZD1222 doses. At baseline, seropositivity was found in only a handful of AZD1222 recipients. It should be noted that donors were predominantly white British and more often female, and clonal diversity was possibly underestimated.

CDR3 length equals 16 residues. V shed 2 bases and J 2 bases; nucleotides not matched to a gene: 6. The germline CDR1 and CDR2 sequences are SGHRS and YFSETQ. The table came from immunoSEQ multiplex PCR; TCRdb's copy has only in-frame clones and leaves some out. This table holds under 60,000 clones, roughly 80% found once. Remarks on this clone: Its antigen is undetermined.

The TCR comes from an adult in good health. The chain combines TRBV5-1 with TRBJ2-2, with 7 bases that match TRBD2. The input for sequencing was peripheral blood, taken on day 0 of AZD1222 vaccination. DNA of the CDR3: TGCGCCAGCAGCTTTCTGGCTAGCGGAAACACCGGGGAGCTGTTTTTT. Translated: CASSFLASGNTGELFF.